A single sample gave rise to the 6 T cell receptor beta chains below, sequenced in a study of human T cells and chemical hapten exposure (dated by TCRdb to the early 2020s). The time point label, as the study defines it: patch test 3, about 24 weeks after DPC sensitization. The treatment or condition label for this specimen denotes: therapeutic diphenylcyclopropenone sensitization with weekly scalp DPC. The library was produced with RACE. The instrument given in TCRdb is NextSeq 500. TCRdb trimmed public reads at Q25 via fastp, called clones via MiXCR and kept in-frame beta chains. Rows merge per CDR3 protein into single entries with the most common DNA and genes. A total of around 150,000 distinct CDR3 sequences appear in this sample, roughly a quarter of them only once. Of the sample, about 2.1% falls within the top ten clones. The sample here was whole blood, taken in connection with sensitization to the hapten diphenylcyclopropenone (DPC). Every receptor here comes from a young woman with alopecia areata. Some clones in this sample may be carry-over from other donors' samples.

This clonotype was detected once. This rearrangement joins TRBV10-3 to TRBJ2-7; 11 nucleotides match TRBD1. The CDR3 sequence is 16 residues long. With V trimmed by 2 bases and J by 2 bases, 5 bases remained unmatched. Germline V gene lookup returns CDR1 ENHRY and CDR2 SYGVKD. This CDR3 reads CAISEQGQGGPYEQYF. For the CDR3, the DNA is TGTGCCATCAGTGAGCAGGGACAGGGGGGCCCCTACGAGCAGTACTTC.

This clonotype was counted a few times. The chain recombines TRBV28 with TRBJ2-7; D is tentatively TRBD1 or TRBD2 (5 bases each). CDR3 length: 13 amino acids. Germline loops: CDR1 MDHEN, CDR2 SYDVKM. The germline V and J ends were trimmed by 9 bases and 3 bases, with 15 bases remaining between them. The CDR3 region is CASVGPTRYEQYF. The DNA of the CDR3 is TGTGCCAGTGTGGGACCTACCCGCTACGAGCAGTACTTC.

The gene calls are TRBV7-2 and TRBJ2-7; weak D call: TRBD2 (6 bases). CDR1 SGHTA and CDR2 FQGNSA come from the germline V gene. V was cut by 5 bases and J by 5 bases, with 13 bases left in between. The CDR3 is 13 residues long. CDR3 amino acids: CASSLRWRDEQYF. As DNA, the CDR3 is TGTGCCAGCAGCCTTCGGTGGAGGGACGAGCAGTACTTC.

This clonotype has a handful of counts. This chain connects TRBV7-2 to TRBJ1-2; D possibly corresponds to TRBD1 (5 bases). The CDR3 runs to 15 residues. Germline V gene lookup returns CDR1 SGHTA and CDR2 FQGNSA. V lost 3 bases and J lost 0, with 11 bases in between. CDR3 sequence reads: CASSLAGTANYGYTF. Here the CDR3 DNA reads TGTGCCAGCAGCTTGGCAGGGACGGCTAACTATGGCTACACCTTC.

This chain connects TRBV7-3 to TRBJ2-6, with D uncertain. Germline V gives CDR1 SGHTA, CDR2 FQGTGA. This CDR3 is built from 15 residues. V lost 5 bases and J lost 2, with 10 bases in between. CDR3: CASSPRQAGANVLTF. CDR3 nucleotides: TGTGCCAGCAGCCCCCGGCAGGCTGGGGCCAACGTCCTGACTTTC.

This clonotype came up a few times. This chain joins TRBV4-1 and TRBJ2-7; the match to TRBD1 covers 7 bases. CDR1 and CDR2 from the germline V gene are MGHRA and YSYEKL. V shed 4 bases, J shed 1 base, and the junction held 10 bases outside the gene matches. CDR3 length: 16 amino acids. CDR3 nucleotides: TGCGCCAGCAGCCGAATCTCGGACAGGTTTTCCTACGAGCAGTACTTC. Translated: CASSRISDRFSYEQYF.